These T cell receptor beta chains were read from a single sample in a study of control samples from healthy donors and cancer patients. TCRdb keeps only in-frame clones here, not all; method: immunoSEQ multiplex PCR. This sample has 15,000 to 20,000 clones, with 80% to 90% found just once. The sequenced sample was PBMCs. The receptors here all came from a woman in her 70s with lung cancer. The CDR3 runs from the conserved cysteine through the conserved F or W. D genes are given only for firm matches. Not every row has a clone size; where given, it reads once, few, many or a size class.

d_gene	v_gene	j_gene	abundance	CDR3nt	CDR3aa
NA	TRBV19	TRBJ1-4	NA	TGTGCCAGTCTCCGGACAGCAACAAATGAAAAACTGTTTTTT	CASLRTATNEKLFF
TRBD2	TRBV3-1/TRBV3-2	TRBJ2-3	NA	TGTGCCAGCAGCCAAAGGGCTAGCGGGAGACTGGATACGCAGTATTTT	CASSQRASGRLDTQYF
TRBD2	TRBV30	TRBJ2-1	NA	TGTGCCTGGAGCGTGGGACTAGCGGGAGGGCCCTACAATGAGCAGTTCTTC	CAWSVGLAGGPYNEQFF
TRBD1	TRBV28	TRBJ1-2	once	TGTGCCAGCAGCATACAGGGGGCGAACTATGGCTACACCTTC	CASSIQGANYGYTF
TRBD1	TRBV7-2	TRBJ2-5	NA	TGTGCCAGCAGCTTAGGGGGGACAGGGGGCTTAGAGACCCAGTACTTC	CASSLGGTGGLETQYF
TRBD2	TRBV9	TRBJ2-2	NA	TGTGCCAGCAGCGCCCCTAGCGGGGCGTCACGCGGGGAGCTGTTTTTT	CASSAPSGASRGELFF
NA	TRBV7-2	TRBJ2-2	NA	TGTGCCAGCCGGGGACAGAACACCGGGGAGCTGTTTTTT	CASRGQNTGELFF
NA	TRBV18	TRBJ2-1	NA	TGTGCCAGCTCGGGTGAAGAAGCGGGCGGTGAGCAGTTCTTC	CASSGEEAGGEQFF
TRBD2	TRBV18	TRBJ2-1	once	TGTGCCAGCTCAGGAACTAGCGACAATGAGCAGTTCTTC	CASSGTSDNEQFF
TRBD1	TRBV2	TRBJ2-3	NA	TGTGCCAGCAGTGATAGCCAGGGGGCTTTTGGCACAGATACGCAGTATTTT	CASSDSQGAFGTDTQYF
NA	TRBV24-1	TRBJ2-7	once	TGTGCCACCAGTGACCGCAGGAGCTCCTACGAGCAGTACTTC	CATSDRRSSYEQYF
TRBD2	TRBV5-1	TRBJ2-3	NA	TGCGCCAGCAGCCGACTAGCGGGAGTTACAGATACGCAGTATTTT	CASSRLAGVTDTQYF
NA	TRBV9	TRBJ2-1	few	TGTGCCAGCAGCGTAGGTGTGTCCAATGAGCAGTTCTTC	CASSVGVSNEQFF
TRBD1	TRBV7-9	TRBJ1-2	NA	TGTGCCAGCAGCCCGCGACAGGGCCTAAATGGCTACACCTTC	CASSPRQGLNGYTF
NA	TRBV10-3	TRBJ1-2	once	TGTGCCATCAGTGAGATACAATGGTATGGCTACACCTTC	CAISEIQWYGYTF
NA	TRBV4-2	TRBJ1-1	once	TGTGCCAGCAGCCGTGGGGGGGTGTTGAACACTGAAGCTTTCTTT	CASSRGGVLNTEAFF
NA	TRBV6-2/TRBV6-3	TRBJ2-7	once	TGTGCCAGCAGTTACGGGTGGGAGACAGTGTACGAGCAGTACTTC	CASSYGWETVYEQYF
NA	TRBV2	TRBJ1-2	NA	TGTGCCAGCAAGGACAGCTTCGGGTATGGCTACACCTTC	CASKDSFGYGYTF
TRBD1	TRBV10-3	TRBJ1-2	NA	TGTGCCATCAGTGACCGACCGGACAGGAACTATGGCTACACCTTC	CAISDRPDRNYGYTF
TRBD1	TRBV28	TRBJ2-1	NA	TGTGCCAGCAGACCCGGACAGGGGTCTTCTAGGGGCCCCTACAATGAGCAGTTCTTC	CASRPGQGSSRGPYNEQFF
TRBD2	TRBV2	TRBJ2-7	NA	TGTGCCAGCAGTGACCTCCGCGGGAGGACCTACGAGCAGTACTTC	CASSDLRGRTYEQYF
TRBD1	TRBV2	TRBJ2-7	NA	TGTGCCAGCAGCCCCTGGACAGGAGCCTACGAGCAGTACTTC	CASSPWTGAYEQYF
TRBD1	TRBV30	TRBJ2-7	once	TGTGCCTGGAGTTTTGGACAGGGAATAACCTACGAGCAGTACTTC	CAWSFGQGITYEQYF
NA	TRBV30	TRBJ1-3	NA	TGTGCCTGGAGTGGAAGGACTGGAAACACCATATATTTT	CAWSGRTGNTIYF
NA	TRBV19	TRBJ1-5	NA	TGTGCCAGTAGTATGGGACCCCAGCAGCCCCAGCATTTT	CASSMGPQQPQHF
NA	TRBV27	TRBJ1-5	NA	TGTGCCCCCAAGACGGGGGGGGGAGGTTATCAGCCCCAGCATTTT	CAPKTGGGGYQPQHF
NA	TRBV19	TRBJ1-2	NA	TGTGCCAGTAGTCCTAACTATGGCTACACCTTC	CASSPNYGYTF
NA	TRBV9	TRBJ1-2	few	TGTGCCAGCAGCGACCCTCTTGGGAGCTTTTCTCCCTATGGCTACACCTTC	CASSDPLGSFSPYGYTF
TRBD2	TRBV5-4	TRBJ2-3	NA	TGTGCCAGCAGCTTGAGGCGGGAGGGCTCAGATACGCAGTATTTT	CASSLRREGSDTQYF
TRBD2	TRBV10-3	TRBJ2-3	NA	TGTGCCATCAGAGAGCGGGAGTGGGATGATACGCAGTATTTT	CAIREREWDDTQYF
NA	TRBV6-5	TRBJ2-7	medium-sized	TGTGCCAGCAGTTACTCGAGGCTGGGCTACGAGCAGTACTTC	CASSYSRLGYEQYF
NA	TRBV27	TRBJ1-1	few	TGTGCCGCCTCTTACAGGGCGAACACTGAAGCTTTCTTT	CAASYRANTEAFF
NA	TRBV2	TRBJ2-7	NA	TGTGCCAGCAGTGAAGCCGGCGCCTACGAGCAGTACTTC	CASSEAGAYEQYF
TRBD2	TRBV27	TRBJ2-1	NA	TGTGCCAGCAGACGGGCGGCGGGAGGGCCTAATGAGCAGTTCTTC	CASRRAAGGPNEQFF
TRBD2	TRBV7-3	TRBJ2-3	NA	TGTGCCAGCAGTCAGACTAGCGCCAGCACAGATACGCAGTATTTT	CASSQTSASTDTQYF
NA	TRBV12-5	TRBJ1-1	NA	TGTGCTAGTGGCCTGCGCCAGGGGTCCCTCAACACTGAAGCTTTCTTT	CASGLRQGSLNTEAFF
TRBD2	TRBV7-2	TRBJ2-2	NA	TGTGCCAGCACCCTTCTTCTAGTTAGCGGGAGTGCAACCGGGGAGCTGTTTTTT	CASTLLLVSGSATGELFF
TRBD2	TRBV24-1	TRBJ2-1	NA	TGTGCCACCAGTGATCGCCCGGGACTAGCGAGTAATGAGCAGTTCTTC	CATSDRPGLASNEQFF
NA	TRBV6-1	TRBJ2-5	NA	TGTGCCAGCAGTGAAACTCCCGACGGGGTTTCCCAAGAGACCCAGTACTTC	CASSETPDGVSQETQYF
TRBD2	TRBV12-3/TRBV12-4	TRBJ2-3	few	TGTGCCAGCAGTCGCGGGGGACGCACGCAGTATTTT	CASSRGGRTQYF
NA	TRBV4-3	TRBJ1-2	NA	TGCGCCAGCAGCCAATATGGACAGTCGAACTATGGCTACACCTTC	CASSQYGQSNYGYTF
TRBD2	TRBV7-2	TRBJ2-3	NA	TGTGCCAGCAGCTGGACTAGCGTCACAGATACGCAGTATTTT	CASSWTSVTDTQYF
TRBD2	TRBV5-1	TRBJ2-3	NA	TGCGCCAGCAGCTCCTCCCTGGCGGGGGGAAGAGATACGCAGTATTTT	CASSSSLAGGRDTQYF
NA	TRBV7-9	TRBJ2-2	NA	TGTGCCAGCAGCCCCACCAGCACCGGGGAGCTGTTTTTT	CASSPTSTGELFF
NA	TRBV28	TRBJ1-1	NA	TGTGCCAGCAGTCCGAGCGGGGGAACGGAAGCTTTCTTT	CASSPSGGTEAFF
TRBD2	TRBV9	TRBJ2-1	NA	TGTGCCAGCAGCTCGATACGGGAGGGATATGAGCAGTTCTTC	CASSSIREGYEQFF
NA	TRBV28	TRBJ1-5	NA	TGTGCCAGCAGCACACAGGTTACTAGCAATCAGCCCCAGCATTTT	CASSTQVTSNQPQHF
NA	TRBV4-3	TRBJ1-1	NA	TGCGCCAGCAGCCAAGAATTGGGGGCCACTGAAGCTTTCTTT	CASSQELGATEAFF
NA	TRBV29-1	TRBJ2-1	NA	TGCAGCGGAAGGGGCGGGGATCGTCTGAGGAATGAGCAGTTCTTC	CSGRGGDRLRNEQFF
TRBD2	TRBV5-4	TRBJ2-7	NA	TGTGCCAGCAGTTATGGACTAGCGGGAGAAGGCGAGCAGTACTTC	CASSYGLAGEGEQYF
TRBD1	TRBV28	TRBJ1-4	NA	TGTGCCAGCAGTTTATGGGGTACGACAGGGGGCAATGAAAAACTGTTTTTT	CASSLWGTTGGNEKLFF